The TCR beta chain under discussion was sequenced for a study of blood T cell repertoires in COVID-19. Study-level information: The United States, Italy and Spain provided the acute and convalescent COVID-19 samples. Nucleic acid was either cDNA or gDNA, and it came from T cells, B-cell-depleted T cells, or PBMCs.

From germline, CDR1 is SNHLY and CDR2 FYNNEI. This CDR3 spans 14 amino acids. V gave up 5 bases and J gave up 2 bases, with 10 bases separating them. In the authors' methods: Cell counts per sample came from amplifying reference gene primers. Sequencing used immunoSEQ multiplex PCR; TCRdb keeps in-frame clones, though not all of them. V, J and clone size are those of that table, while D and trimming were read from the DNA. The sample lists tens of thousands of clones; approximately 93% were seen once. Source material: peripheral blood. This receptor was obtained from a man aged 55 to 70 with acute or convalescent COVID-19. This chain uses TRBV2 with TRBJ2-1; D is uncertain. CDR3 nucleotides: TGTGCCAGCAGTACCAGGAACCCCTACAATGAGCAGTTCTTC. Amino acids: CASSTRNPYNEQFF.